This T cell receptor (beta chain) is drawn from a study of lymphopenia after photon versus proton radiotherapy. The study's findings and limits: A bigger post-nadir fall in TCR diversity correlated inversely with survival time in deceased patients.

This CDR3 region has 16 residues. Germline-derived CDR1 and CDR2 are MDHEN and SYDVKM. Germline trimming cut 4 bases from V and 9 bases from J; bases unmatched to any gene: 10. Sequenced by immunoSEQ multiplex PCR; TCRdb stores in-frame clones only, minus some. Of approximately 160,000 clones in the sample, 75% to 90% were seen once. About this clone: Its specificity is unknown.

The clonotype was recovered from a man in his fifties or sixties with gastric cancer. J is TRBJ2-1 and V is TRBV28, with 12 bases fitting TRBD1. The sample consisted of peripheral blood, taken from a patient treated with photon-based radiotherapy. The CDR3 region is CASSSPGTGGMSEQFF. Here the CDR3 DNA reads TGTGCCAGCAGTTCCCCCGGGACAGGGGGCATGAGTGAGCAGTTCTTC.